This TCR beta chain stems from a study of blood T cell repertoires in COVID-19. Study as a whole: The United States, Italy and Spain were the sources of the acute and convalescent COVID-19 samples. The cDNA or gDNA used as material had been derived from T cells, B-cell-depleted T cells, or PBMCs.

The V gene's germline CDR1 is LGHNA and CDR2 YSLEER. CDR3 length: 16 residues. V lost 0 bases and J lost 4, with 13 bases in between. In the authors' methods: Nucleated cell counts were estimated from reference gene primer amplification. Sequenced by immunoSEQ multiplex PCR; TCRdb stores in-frame clones only, minus some. The D gene and trimming were derived from the DNA, and the V and J assignments and clone size from that table. This table has about 230,000 clones, approximately 80% appearing once. This TCR was recovered from a man aged 35 to 55 with acute or convalescent COVID-19. Sequencing was done on a sample of peripheral blood. J is TRBJ1-3 and V is TRBV4-3; a weak D match, TRBD1 (6 bases). The CDR3 spells CASSQDLTGRGNTIYF. CDR3 bases: TGCGCCAGCAGCCAAGATCTGACAGGCAGGGGAAACACCATATATTTT.